The T cell receptor (beta chain) under discussion was sequenced for a study of blood T cell repertoires in COVID-19. Everyone who took part was roughly 18 to 89 years old, and they came from some 23 US areas. The CDR3 covers 14 residues. Between the trimmed V and J ends, which lost 4 bases and 2 bases, there was a span of 12 bases. Germline V gene lookup returns CDR1 LGHDT and CDR2 YNNKEL (reference sequence). Profiling relied on immunoSEQ multiplex PCR, and the TCRdb table lists in-frame clones only, not all of them. The sample has roughly 250,000 clones; about 88% are singletons. Sequenced material: PBMCs or T cells enriched from blood (not recorded which). This TCR was recovered from a woman in her forties or fifties who had recovered from COVID-19. The J gene is TRBJ2-7, the V gene TRBV3-1 (or the pseudogene TRBV3-2); TRBD1 might be the D (5 bases). The CDR3 here is CASSPHGAAYEQYF. The CDR3 coding sequence is TGTGCCAGCAGCCCACATGGGGCTGCCTACGAGCAGTACTTC.